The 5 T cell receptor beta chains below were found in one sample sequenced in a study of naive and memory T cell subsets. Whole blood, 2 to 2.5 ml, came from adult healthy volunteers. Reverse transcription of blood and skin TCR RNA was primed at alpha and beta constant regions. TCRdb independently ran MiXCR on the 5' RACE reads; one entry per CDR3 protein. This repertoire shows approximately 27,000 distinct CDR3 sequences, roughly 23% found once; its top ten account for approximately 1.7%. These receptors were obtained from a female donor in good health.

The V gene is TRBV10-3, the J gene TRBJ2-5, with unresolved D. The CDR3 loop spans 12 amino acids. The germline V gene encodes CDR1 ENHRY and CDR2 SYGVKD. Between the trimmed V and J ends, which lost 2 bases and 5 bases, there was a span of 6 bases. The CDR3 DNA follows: TGTGCCATCAGTGAGATGAGGGAGACCCAGTACTTC. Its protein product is CAISEMRETQYF.

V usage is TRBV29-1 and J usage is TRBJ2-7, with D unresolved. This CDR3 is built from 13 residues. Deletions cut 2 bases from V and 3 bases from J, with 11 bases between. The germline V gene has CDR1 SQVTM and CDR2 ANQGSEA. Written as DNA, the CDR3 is TGCAGCGTTGAACTGTATCGAGACTACGAGCAGTACTTC. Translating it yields CSVELYRDYEQYF.

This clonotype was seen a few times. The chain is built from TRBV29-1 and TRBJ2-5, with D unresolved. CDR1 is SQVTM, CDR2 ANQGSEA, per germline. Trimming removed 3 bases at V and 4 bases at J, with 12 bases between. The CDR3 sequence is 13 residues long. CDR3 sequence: CSVEVSVGETQYF. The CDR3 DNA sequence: TGCAGCGTTGAGGTTTCAGTAGGAGAGACCCAGTACTTC.

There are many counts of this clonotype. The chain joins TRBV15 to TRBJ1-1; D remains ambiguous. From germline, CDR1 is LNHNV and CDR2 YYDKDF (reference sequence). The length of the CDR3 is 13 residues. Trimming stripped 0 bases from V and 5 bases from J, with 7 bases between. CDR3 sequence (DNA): TGTGCCACCAGCAGAGATCCGATAACTGAAGCTTTCTTT. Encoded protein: CATSRDPITEAFF.

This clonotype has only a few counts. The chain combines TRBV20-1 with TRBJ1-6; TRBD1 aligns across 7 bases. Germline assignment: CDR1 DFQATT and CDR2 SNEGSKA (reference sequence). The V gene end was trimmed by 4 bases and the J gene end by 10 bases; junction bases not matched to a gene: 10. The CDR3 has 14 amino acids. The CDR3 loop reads CSAKGTVAFSPLHF. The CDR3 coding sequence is TGCAGTGCTAAAGGGACAGTCGCTTTCTCACCCCTCCACTTT.